Below, one TCR beta chain is given with its context. The data derive from a study of blood T cell repertoires in COVID-19. For the study at large: Italy, Spain and the United States were the sources of the convalescent and acute COVID-19 samples. In each case, the material was cDNA or gDNA derived from T cells, B-cell-depleted T cells, or PBMCs.

As processed by the authors: Reference gene primer amplification in the assay estimated nucleated cell counts. Profiled with immunoSEQ multiplex PCR; TCRdb holds only in-frame clones, not every one. V and J calls and clone size are those listed in that table; D and trimming were worked out from the DNA. The sample lists some 310,000 clones; roughly 88% were seen once. The sequencing sample was made of peripheral blood. The receptor comes from a woman aged 25-40 years with COVID-19, enrolled during active disease.

CDR3 coding DNA: TGTGCCAGCAGTTTACAGTTTAGCACAGATACGCAGTATTTT. This sequence encodes CASSLQFSTDTQYF. V and J are TRBV28 and TRBJ2-3; unclear D gene. Trimming took off 2 bases at V and 0 bases at J, with 6 bases between the two ends. Germline V gives CDR1 MDHEN, CDR2 SYDVKM. This CDR3 region has 14 residues.